These T cell receptor beta chains were read from a single sample in a study of OX40 agonist ivuxolimab in advanced cancers. Libraries were prepared by immunoSEQ multiplex PCR; TCRdb keeps only in-frame clonotypes and omits some of them. The top ten hold roughly 4.2% of the sample, which has tens of thousands of clones, more than 65% seen once. Sample: CD4+ or CD8+ T cells sorted from blood, taken in a trial of the OX40 agonist ivuxolimab. The receptors here all came from an adult with an advanced solid tumor such as melanoma, head and neck, liver or kidney cancer. Each CDR3 is given with its conserved first and last residue. Fields, in order: D gene, clone size, CDR3 length, V gene, J gene, CDR3 protein, CDR3 DNA. A D gene is named only where the DNA matches it firmly. Some rows mark clone size as missing; the rest say once, few, many or name a class of expanded clone.

d_call: -
clone_size: few
cdr3_length: 16
v_call: TRBV14
j_call: TRBJ2-1
cdr3_aa: CASSQDRARLYNEQFF
cdr3_nt: TGTGCCAGCAGCCAAGACCGGGCCCGTCTATACAATGAGCAGTTCTTC

d_call: TRBD1
clone_size: -
cdr3_length: 14
v_call: TRBV7-2
j_call: TRBJ2-2
cdr3_aa: CASSRQGLGGELFF
cdr3_nt: TGTGCCAGCAGCCGACAGGGTCTGGGCGGGGAGCTGTTTTTT

d_call: -
clone_size: -
cdr3_length: 13
v_call: TRBV7-8
j_call: TRBJ1-1
cdr3_aa: CASSLRENTEAFF
cdr3_nt: TGTGCCAGCAGCTTAAGGGAGAACACTGAAGCTTTCTTT

d_call: -
clone_size: -
cdr3_length: 12
v_call: TRBV29-1
j_call: TRBJ1-3
cdr3_aa: CSVVVSGNTIYF
cdr3_nt: TGCAGCGTTGTAGTCTCTGGAAACACCATATATTTT

d_call: TRBD1
clone_size: -
cdr3_length: 14
v_call: TRBV6-1
j_call: TRBJ1-1
cdr3_aa: CASSLGQGSTEAFF
cdr3_nt: TGTGCCAGCAGTCTAGGACAGGGCTCCACTGAAGCTTTCTTT

d_call: -
clone_size: -
cdr3_length: 14
v_call: TRBV28
j_call: TRBJ1-2
cdr3_aa: CASSLSPRAYGYTF
cdr3_nt: TGTGCCAGCAGTTTATCCCCCAGGGCCTATGGCTACACCTTC

d_call: TRBD2
clone_size: -
cdr3_length: 14
v_call: TRBV7-2
j_call: TRBJ2-5
cdr3_aa: CASRQLAVQETQYF
cdr3_nt: TGTGCCAGCCGGCAACTAGCGGTCCAAGAGACCCAGTACTTC

d_call: -
clone_size: -
cdr3_length: 13
v_call: TRBV5-1
j_call: TRBJ2-7
cdr3_aa: CASRVTASYEQYF
cdr3_nt: TGCGCCAGCAGGGTGACAGCCTCCTACGAGCAGTACTTC

d_call: -
clone_size: -
cdr3_length: 14
v_call: TRBV7-9
j_call: TRBJ1-6
cdr3_aa: CASSSTSGNSPLHF
cdr3_nt: TGTGCCAGCAGCTCCACTTCGGGCAATTCACCCCTCCACTTT

d_call: -
clone_size: -
cdr3_length: 13
v_call: TRBV6-5
j_call: TRBJ1-1
cdr3_aa: CASSYEGDTEAFF
cdr3_nt: TGTGCCAGCAGTTACGAGGGGGACACTGAAGCTTTCTTT

d_call: TRBD1
clone_size: once
cdr3_length: 14
v_call: TRBV9
j_call: TRBJ1-3
cdr3_aa: CASSQTGVGNTIYF
cdr3_nt: TGTGCCAGCAGCCAGACAGGGGTTGGAAACACCATATATTTT

d_call: TRBD2
clone_size: -
cdr3_length: 15
v_call: TRBV5-4
j_call: TRBJ2-1
cdr3_aa: CASSIGLAGDNEQFF
cdr3_nt: TGTGCCAGCAGCATAGGACTAGCGGGCGACAATGAGCAGTTCTTC

d_call: -
clone_size: -
cdr3_length: 16
v_call: TRBV7-2
j_call: TRBJ2-1
cdr3_aa: CASSFLGLSSYNEQFF
cdr3_nt: TGTGCCAGCAGCTTCCTGGGCTTGAGCTCCTACAATGAGCAGTTCTTC

d_call: -
clone_size: -
cdr3_length: 14
v_call: TRBV5-4
j_call: TRBJ2-3
cdr3_aa: CASSLREGSDTQYF
cdr3_nt: TGTGCCAGCAGCCTCAGGGAAGGTTCAGATACGCAGTATTTT

d_call: TRBD2
clone_size: -
cdr3_length: 17
v_call: TRBV11-1
j_call: TRBJ2-3
cdr3_aa: CASSSGLAGGATDTQYF
cdr3_nt: TGTGCCAGCAGCTCAGGACTAGCGGGGGGGGCCACAGATACGCAGTATTTT

d_call: -
clone_size: -
cdr3_length: 15
v_call: TRBV19
j_call: TRBJ1-5
cdr3_aa: CASQDWQGSNQPQHF
cdr3_nt: TGTGCCAGCCAAGACTGGCAGGGAAGCAATCAGCCCCAGCATTTT

d_call: TRBD1
clone_size: few
cdr3_length: 12
v_call: TRBV7-2
j_call: TRBJ1-2
cdr3_aa: CASSADRHGYTF
cdr3_nt: TGTGCCAGCAGCGCGGACAGGCATGGCTACACCTTC